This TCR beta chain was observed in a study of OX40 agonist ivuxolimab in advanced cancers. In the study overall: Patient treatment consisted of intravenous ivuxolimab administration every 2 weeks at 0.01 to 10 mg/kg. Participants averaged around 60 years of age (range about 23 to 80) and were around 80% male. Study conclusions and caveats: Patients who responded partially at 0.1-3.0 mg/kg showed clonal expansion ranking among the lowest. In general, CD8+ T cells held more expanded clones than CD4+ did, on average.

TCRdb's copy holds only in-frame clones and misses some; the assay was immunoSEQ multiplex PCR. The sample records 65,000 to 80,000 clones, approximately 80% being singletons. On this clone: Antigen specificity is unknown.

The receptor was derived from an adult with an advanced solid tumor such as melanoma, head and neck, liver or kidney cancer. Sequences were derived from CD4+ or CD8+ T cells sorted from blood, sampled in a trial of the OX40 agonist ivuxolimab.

The CDR3 sequence: CASSLLYEQYF. The DNA of the CDR3 is TGTGCCAGCAGCCTGCTCTACGAGCAGTACTTC. The V gene is TRBV7-2, the J gene TRBJ2-7; D remains unclear. The germline V and J ends were trimmed by 5 bases and 3 bases, with 5 bases remaining between them. This CDR3 region has 11 residues. Germline assignment: CDR1 SGHTA and CDR2 FQGNSA.